A single sample gave rise to the 27 T cell receptor beta chains below, sequenced in a study of blood T cell repertoires in COVID-19. Libraries were prepared by immunoSEQ multiplex PCR; TCRdb keeps only in-frame clonotypes and omits some of them. The table shows about 250,000 clones, with about four fifths occurring only once. Sequenced input: peripheral blood. The receptors were gathered from an elderly man with acute or convalescent COVID-19.

The count of this clone is one. The chain carries TRBV4-1 and TRBJ2-3; D possibly corresponds to TRBD2 (6 bases). The germline V and J ends were trimmed by 1 base and 2 bases, with 10 bases remaining between them. The CDR3 length is 15 residues. Germline CDR1 and CDR2: MGHRA and YSYEKL. CDR3 DNA: TGCGCCAGCAGCCAAGGGTGGAGGGACACAGATACGCAGTATTTT. As protein: CASSQGWRDTDTQYF.

The rearrangement joins TRBV15 to TRBJ2-2; no clear D. There are 14 residues in the CDR3. CDR1 and CDR2 (germline): LNHNV, YYDKDF (reference sequence). V lost 5 bases and J lost 6, with 13 bases in between. The CDR3 loop reads CATSAQLSPGELFF. In nucleotides, the CDR3 is TGTGCCACCAGCGCACAGCTGTCCCCCGGGGAGCTGTTTTTT.

This clone occurred once. The rearrangement links TRBV24-1 to TRBJ2-1; 9 nucleotides match TRBD1. Germline loops: CDR1 KGHDR, CDR2 SFDVKD. The length of the CDR3 is 14 residues. Unmatched junction bases numbered 5, after V lost 8 bases and J lost 4 bases. The CDR3, as DNA: TGTGCCACCAACACCGGGACAGGGTACAATGAGCAGTTCTTC. Translation gives CATNTGTGYNEQFF.

This chain links TRBV28 with TRBJ1-2; possible D gene TRBD1, 6 bases. This CDR3 comprises 18 residues. The germline V gene encodes CDR1 MDHEN and CDR2 SYDVKM. Trimming pared 8 bases from V and 1 base from J, leaving 26 bases between. The CDR3 here is CASGGGAGNRLVNYGYTF. CDR3 DNA sequence: TGTGCCAGCGGAGGGGGGGCAGGGAATAGATTGGTTAACTATGGCTACACCTTC.

This chain uses TRBV24-1 with TRBJ1-1; 7 nucleotides line up with TRBD1. The CDR3 is 12 residues long. Germline CDR1 and CDR2: KGHDR and SFDVKD. Germline trimming cut 12 bases from V and 5 bases from J; bases unmatched to any gene: 8. The CDR3 loop reads CAASTGWTEAFF. In DNA, the CDR3 is TGTGCCGCATCGACAGGGTGGACTGAAGCTTTCTTT.

This chain connects TRBV7-7 to TRBJ2-1; 10 positions match TRBD1. The CDR3 sequence is 15 residues long. Germline CDR1 and CDR2: SSHAT and FNYEAQ (reference sequence). Trimming cost V 5 bases and J 7 bases; bases outside gene matches: 8. CDR3 DNA: TGTGCCAGCAGCCTTGACAGGGGGCAGTATAATGAGCAGTTCTTC. It encodes CASSLDRGQYNEQFF.

DNA for the CDR3: TGTGCCAGCAGCGTAGTCCAGGGGGGAAAGGGTGAGCAGTTCTTC. Translated: CASSVVQGGKGEQFF. The chain employs TRBV9 and TRBJ2-1; D might be TRBD1 (7 bases). Germline V lookup: CDR1 SGDLS, CDR2 YYNGEE. The CDR3 is made up of 15 amino acids. The V end was cut by 0 bases, the J end by 9 bases, with 16 bases between.

J is TRBJ2-3 and V is TRBV2; 8 nucleotides match TRBD1. The germline CDR1 and CDR2 sequences are SNHLY and FYNNEI. Trimming at V came to 4 bases and at J to 3 bases, leaving 3 bases not matched to a gene. The CDR3 totals 14 residues. The DNA for the CDR3 is TGTGCCAGCAGTGGCAGGACAGGGACAGATACGCAGTATTTT. Its translation: CASSGRTGTDTQYF.

The V and J genes are TRBV5-6 and TRBJ2-7; 11 nucleotides line up with TRBD1. This CDR3 contains 15 residues. Per germline, CDR1 SGHDT and CDR2 YYEEEE. Losses at the gene ends were 7 bases for V and 1 base for J; bases not matched to a gene: 7. DNA of the CDR3: TGTGCCAGCGGCCATCGGGACAGGGGGTCCTACGAGCAGTACTTC. Encoded protein: CASGHRDRGSYEQYF.

V and J are TRBV30 and TRBJ1-1, with D unresolved. Trimming took 8 bases from V and 10 from J, leaving 26 bases between them. The V gene's germline CDR1 is GTSNPN and CDR2 SVGIG (reference sequence). CDR3 size: 14 residues. CDR3 nucleotides: TGTGCCGTGAAATGGTTCTCTGAAGGGAGTGTAGCTTTCTTT. This sequence encodes CAVKWFSEGSVAFF.

V usage is TRBV5-1 and J usage is TRBJ1-2; TRBD1 agrees at 9 bases. The CDR3 sequence is 13 residues long. Germline V gene data show CDR1 as SGHRS and CDR2 as YFSETQ. V lost 4 bases and J lost 8; bases outside the gene matches: 6. The CDR3 sequence: CASSPGQGRGYTF. The DNA for the CDR3 is TGCGCCAGCAGCCCGGGACAGGGAAGGGGCTACACCTTC.

The rearrangement joins TRBV27 to TRBJ2-1, with 7 nucleotides matching TRBD1. The CDR3 consists of 15 residues. CDR1 is MNHEY and CDR2 is SMNVEV in the germline V gene (reference sequence). V gave up 5 bases and J gave up 4 bases; unmatched junction bases: 8. The CDR3 here is CASSGQVSLYNEQFF. The CDR3 coding sequence is TGTGCCAGCAGTGGACAGGTGTCTCTATACAATGAGCAGTTCTTC.

This chain joins TRBV6-5 and TRBJ1-1, with 8 bases aligning to TRBD1. CDR3 size: 15 residues. V lost 4 bases, J lost 2 bases, and 6 bases stayed unmatched. Germline loops: CDR1 MNHEY, CDR2 SVGAGI. The chain's CDR3 is CASSSGQVLNTEAFF. The DNA of the CDR3 is TGTGCCAGCAGTTCGGGACAGGTTCTTAACACTGAAGCTTTCTTT.

The chain has TRBV7-9 and TRBJ2-1, with D tentatively TRBD2 (6 bases). The CDR3 extends over 14 amino acids. Germline V lookup: CDR1 SEHNR, CDR2 FQNEAQ (reference sequence). The germline V and J ends were trimmed by 6 bases and 3 bases, with 12 bases remaining between them. CDR3 nucleotides: TGTGCCAGCAGAGGTAGCGGCTACTACAATGAGCAGTTCTTC. Amino acid sequence: CASRGSGYYNEQFF.

The V gene is TRBV11-2, the J gene TRBJ2-3, with 11 bases that match TRBD2. This CDR3 has 16 amino acids. Germline trimming cut 5 bases from V and 2 bases from J; bases unmatched to any gene: 6. Germline-derived CDR1 and CDR2 are SGHAT and FQNNGV. In DNA form, the CDR3 reads TGTGCCAGCAGCCCGGGGACTAGCGGTACCACAGATACGCAGTATTTT. This encodes CASSPGTSGTTDTQYF.

This sequence joins TRBV28 and TRBJ1-2; D is perhaps TRBD1 (6 bases). The V gene's germline CDR1 is MDHEN and CDR2 SYDVKM. The ends were cut back, 3 bases at V and 8 bases at J, with 13 bases in the middle. The CDR3 spans 13 residues. The CDR3 is CASSFMTGQGYTF. CDR3 bases: TGTGCCAGCAGTTTTATGACAGGTCAAGGCTACACCTTC.

The chain joins TRBV3-1 (or the pseudogene TRBV3-2) to TRBJ1-6; no reliable D call. Germline V gives CDR1 LGHDT, CDR2 YNNKEL (reference sequence). The V end was cut by 4 bases, the J end by 0 bases, with 10 bases between. The CDR3 is 16 residues long. This CDR3 is CASSRSISSYNSPLHF. In DNA, the CDR3 is TGTGCCAGCAGCCGGAGCATTAGCTCCTATAATTCACCCCTCCACTTT.

This clone was recorded only once. The genes are TRBV5-4 and TRBJ2-3; a possible D gene is TRBD2 (6 bases). The CDR3 totals 16 residues. CDR1 is SGHNT, CDR2 YYREEE, per germline (reference sequence). V was shortened by 3 bases and J by 2 bases, with 16 bases between the two germline ends. Written as DNA, the CDR3 is TGTGCCAGCAGCTCCCAACTGGCGGGGCTCACAGATACGCAGTATTTT. It translates to CASSSQLAGLTDTQYF.

The sample holds many counts of this clone. This chain uses TRBV12-5 with TRBJ1-6; D perhaps matches TRBD1 (5 bases). In germline, CDR1 is LGHNT, CDR2 FRNRAP. The CDR3 sequence is 16 residues long. V lost 0 bases, J lost 7 bases, and 13 bases lay in between. DNA of the CDR3: TGTGCTAGTGGTTTGGTACTGGGGGGACCCAATTCACCCCTCCACTTT. Protein: CASGLVLGGPNSPLHF.

The V call is TRBV24-1, the J call TRBJ2-7; D perhaps matches TRBD2 (6 bases). The CDR3 spans 17 residues. Germline V gives CDR1 KGHDR, CDR2 SFDVKD. V shed 7 bases and J shed 3 bases, with 24 bases lying between them. CDR3 residues: CATRDRDCFLGCYEQYF. The CDR3 DNA reads TGTGCCACCAGAGACCGGGACTGCTTTTTGGGTTGCTACGAGCAGTACTTC.

The genes are TRBV5-1 and TRBJ2-2, with unresolved D. Germline CDR1 SGHRS, CDR2 YFSETQ. This CDR3 spans 16 amino acids. V lost 0 bases and J 1 base, leaving 10 bases between the germline ends. CDR3 nucleotides: TGCGCCAGCAGCTTGGCGCGGTCGGGGAACACCGGGGAGCTGTTTTTT. As protein: CASSLARSGNTGELFF.

The rearrangement uses TRBV19 and TRBJ2-2; D possibly corresponds to TRBD1 (6 bases). The V gene lost 7 bases and the J gene lost 6 bases, with 24 bases spanning the gap. This CDR3 comprises 17 residues. CDR1 is LNHDA and CDR2 is SQIVND in the germline V gene (reference sequence). CDR3 region: CASTTMDSVGFAGELFF. The CDR3 bases are TGTGCCAGTACCACGATGGACAGCGTAGGTTTTGCCGGGGAGCTGTTTTTT. The full variable domain, with the rest looked up from reference TRBV19 and TRBJ2-2, is DGGITQSPKYLFRKEGQNVTLSCEQNLNHDAMYWYRQDPGQGLRLIYYSQIVNDFQKGDIAEGYSVSREKKESFPLTVTSAQKNPTAFYLCASTTMDSVGFAGELFFGEGSRLTVL.

This rearrangement joins TRBV21-1 to TRBJ2-3; the table's D call TRBD1 went unverified against the DNA. TRBV21-1 is deemed a pseudogene. The CDR3 is 13 residues long. The CDR3 sequence is CASSSAGEDTQYF. The CDR3 DNA reads TGTGCCAGCAGCTCAGCAGGGGAAGATACGCAGTATTTT.

The gene calls are TRBV30 and TRBJ2-7; 8 nucleotides match TRBD2. The length of the CDR3 is 16 residues. Looked up from germline, CDR1 is GTSNPN and CDR2 is SVGIG (reference sequence). Trimming removed 0 bases from V and 2 bases from J; junction bases left unmatched: 9. The CDR3 here is CAWSVPGRGAPYEQYF. CDR3 DNA sequence: TGTGCCTGGAGTGTACCAGGGCGGGGGGCACCCTACGAGCAGTACTTC. The full variable domain, completed using reference TRBV30 and TRBJ2-7, is SQTIHQWPATLVQPVGSPLSLECTVEGTSNPNLYWYRQAAGRGLQLLFYSVGIGQISSEVPQNLSASRPQDRQFILSSKKLLLSDSGFYLCAWSVPGRGAPYEQYFGPGTRLTVT.

As DNA, the CDR3 is TGCGCCAGCAGAGGACAGGGAGAAACTGAAGCTTTCTTT. This encodes CASRGQGETEAFF. The chain is built from TRBV10-1 and TRBJ1-1, with TRBD1 identical over 8 bases. The CDR3 contains 13 residues. The V and J ends lost 6 bases and 5 bases, in that order; junction bases with no gene match: 5. Germline V gene data show CDR1 as WNHNN and CDR2 as SYGVQD (reference sequence).

The rearrangement links TRBV10-3 to TRBJ2-4, with D hard to call. The V and J ends lost 3 bases and 0 bases respectively, with 12 bases between them. The CDR3 covers 16 residues. Germline CDR1 ENHRY, CDR2 SYGVKD. CDR3 bases: TGTGCCATCAGTGATGGCCAGGTCCTAGCCAAAAACATTCAGTACTTC. Residues: CAISDGQVLAKNIQYF.

The chain uses TRBV12-5 and TRBJ2-7; no reliable D call. The germline CDR1 and CDR2 sequences are LGHNT and FRNRAP. V was cut by 7 bases and J by 0 bases, with 10 bases left in between. The CDR3 runs 13 residues. The CDR3 bases are TGTGCTAGTGCTCGTGAAGCCTCCTACGAGCAGTACTTC. This codes for CASAREASYEQYF.